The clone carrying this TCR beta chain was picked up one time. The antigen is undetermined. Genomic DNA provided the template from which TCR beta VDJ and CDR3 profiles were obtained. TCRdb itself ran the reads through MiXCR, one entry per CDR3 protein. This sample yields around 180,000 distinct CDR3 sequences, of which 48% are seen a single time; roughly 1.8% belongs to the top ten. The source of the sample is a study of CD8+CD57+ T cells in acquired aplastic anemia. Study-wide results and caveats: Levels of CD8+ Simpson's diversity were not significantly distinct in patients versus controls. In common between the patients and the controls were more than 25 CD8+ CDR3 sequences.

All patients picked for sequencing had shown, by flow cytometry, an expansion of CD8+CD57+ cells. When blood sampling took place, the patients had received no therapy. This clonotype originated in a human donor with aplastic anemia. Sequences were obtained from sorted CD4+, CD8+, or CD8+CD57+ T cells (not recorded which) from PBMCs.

CDR3 residues: CASSRTFTDTQYF. The CDR3 region has the DNA TGTGCCAGTAGTAGGACCTTCACAGATACGCAGTATTTT. V is TRBV19 and J is TRBJ2-3; no firm D call. The CDR3 loop spans 13 amino acids. V was shortened by 4 bases and J by 2 bases, with 7 bases between the two germline ends. Germline V lookup: CDR1 LNHDA, CDR2 SQIVND (reference sequence).